This is a list of T cell receptor beta chains from one sample in a study of T cells in Graves' hyperthyroidism and ophthalmopathy. MiXCR was run by TCRdb on the multiplex PCR reads, yielding one entry per CDR3 protein. Seen here are about 300,000 distinct CDR3 sequences, roughly an eighth observed once, and the top ten hold 6.5% to 10%. The material sequenced was blood. The source is a woman aged 40 to 50 with Graves' hyperthyroidism. Both conserved end residues are part of each CDR3. The D gene is left open where the match is weak.

TRBV20-1	TRBJ1-2	TRBD1	CSARGGQGAFYGYTF
TRBV6-5	TRBJ2-7	TRBD2	CASSSYWTSGSYEQYF
TRBV14	TRBJ1-1	NA	CASSRRGGRTEAFF
TRBV25-1	TRBJ1-6	NA	CASSEPRGGSPLHF
TRBV6-1	TRBJ1-1	NA	CASSYTGSMNTEAFF
TRBV6-4	TRBJ2-7	NA	CASSRESSGFYEQYF
TRBV30	TRBJ1-2	NA	CAWTLANYGYTF
TRBV6-1	TRBJ2-1	NA	CASSESSYNEQFF
TRBV2	TRBJ1-4	NA	CATHLGNEKLFF
TRBV10-2	TRBJ1-1	NA	CASTKGVPNTEAFF
TRBV3-1	TRBJ2-3	NA	CTSSHQRGISDTQYF
TRBV12-3/TRBV12-4	TRBJ2-3	TRBD2	CASSPGLQFTDTQYF
TRBV5-8	TRBJ1-5	NA	CASRATGLQPQHF
TRBV3-1	TRBJ1-5	NA	CASSPTLLSDPQHF
TRBV7-2	TRBJ2-3	TRBD1	CASSRGTAEDTQYF
TRBV13	TRBJ2-3	NA	CASSLGPYTDTQYF
TRBV20-1	TRBJ2-7	NA	CSARGPGYEQYF
TRBV20-1	TRBJ2-1	NA	CSAKEIQEGQFF
TRBV11-3	TRBJ2-1	NA	CASSLGGGPSSYNEQFF
TRBV19	TRBJ1-5	NA	CASNPTILNNQPQHF
TRBV29-1	TRBJ1-1	TRBD1	CSVWDRSTEAFF
TRBV19	TRBJ1-4	NA	CASSTPRWNEKLFF
TRBV6-1	TRBJ1-6	NA	CASSEGHSPTNSPLHF
TRBV12-3/TRBV12-4	TRBJ1-5	NA	CASMAGPHSNQPQHF
TRBV12-3/TRBV12-4	TRBJ2-1	NA	CASSLARGWEQFF
TRBV28	TRBJ1-6	TRBD1	CASSLYRGGGSPLHF
TRBV29-1	TRBJ2-7	NA	CSVGTSGDPYEQYF
TRBV12-3/TRBV12-4	TRBJ1-2	TRBD1	CASSFGTEGGYTF
TRBV11-2	TRBJ2-3	TRBD2	CASSLVGGGRADTQYF
TRBV6-6	TRBJ1-4	NA	CASSYSTSEKLFF
TRBV4-1	TRBJ1-2	TRBD1	CASSQGTGTKGYTF
TRBV3-1	TRBJ2-1	TRBD1	CASSRTGETVF
TRBV27	TRBJ2-1	NA	CASSPQETSYNEQFF
TRBV28	TRBJ2-5	NA	CASTSGGAKKTQYF
TRBV2	TRBJ2-5	NA	CASSGDFRGETQYF
TRBV28	TRBJ2-2	NA	CASSTRSPGELFF
TRBV7-2	TRBJ2-7	TRBD1	CASSRDRGTYEQYF
TRBV6-1	TRBJ2-2	NA	CASSEDDYQAGELFF
TRBV20-1	TRBJ1-1	NA	CSANYPGGSMNTEAFF
TRBV7-8	TRBJ1-5	NA	CASSPTRGGNQPQHF
TRBV5-1	TRBJ1-4	NA	CASSPLQGEKLFF
TRBV11-2	TRBJ2-7	NA	CASSLESGSPYEQYF
TRBV6-1	TRBJ2-5	NA	CASSEGVRTAPGIVETQYF
TRBV2	TRBJ2-1	TRBD2	CASSGFTSGRAQEQFF
TRBV20-1	TRBJ1-5	NA	CSARDRTAIQPQHF
TRBV2	TRBJ1-1	NA	CASSGLGNTEAFF
TRBV7-3	TRBJ2-2	NA	CASSLIPGELFF
TRBV6-1	TRBJ2-7	NA	CASLGEPIDEQYF
TRBV27	TRBJ1-1	TRBD1	CASSLGPGQFTEAFF
TRBV28	TRBJ1-3	TRBD1	CASSSQGFGNTIYF
TRBV2	TRBJ2-3	NA	CASIFSRAQYF